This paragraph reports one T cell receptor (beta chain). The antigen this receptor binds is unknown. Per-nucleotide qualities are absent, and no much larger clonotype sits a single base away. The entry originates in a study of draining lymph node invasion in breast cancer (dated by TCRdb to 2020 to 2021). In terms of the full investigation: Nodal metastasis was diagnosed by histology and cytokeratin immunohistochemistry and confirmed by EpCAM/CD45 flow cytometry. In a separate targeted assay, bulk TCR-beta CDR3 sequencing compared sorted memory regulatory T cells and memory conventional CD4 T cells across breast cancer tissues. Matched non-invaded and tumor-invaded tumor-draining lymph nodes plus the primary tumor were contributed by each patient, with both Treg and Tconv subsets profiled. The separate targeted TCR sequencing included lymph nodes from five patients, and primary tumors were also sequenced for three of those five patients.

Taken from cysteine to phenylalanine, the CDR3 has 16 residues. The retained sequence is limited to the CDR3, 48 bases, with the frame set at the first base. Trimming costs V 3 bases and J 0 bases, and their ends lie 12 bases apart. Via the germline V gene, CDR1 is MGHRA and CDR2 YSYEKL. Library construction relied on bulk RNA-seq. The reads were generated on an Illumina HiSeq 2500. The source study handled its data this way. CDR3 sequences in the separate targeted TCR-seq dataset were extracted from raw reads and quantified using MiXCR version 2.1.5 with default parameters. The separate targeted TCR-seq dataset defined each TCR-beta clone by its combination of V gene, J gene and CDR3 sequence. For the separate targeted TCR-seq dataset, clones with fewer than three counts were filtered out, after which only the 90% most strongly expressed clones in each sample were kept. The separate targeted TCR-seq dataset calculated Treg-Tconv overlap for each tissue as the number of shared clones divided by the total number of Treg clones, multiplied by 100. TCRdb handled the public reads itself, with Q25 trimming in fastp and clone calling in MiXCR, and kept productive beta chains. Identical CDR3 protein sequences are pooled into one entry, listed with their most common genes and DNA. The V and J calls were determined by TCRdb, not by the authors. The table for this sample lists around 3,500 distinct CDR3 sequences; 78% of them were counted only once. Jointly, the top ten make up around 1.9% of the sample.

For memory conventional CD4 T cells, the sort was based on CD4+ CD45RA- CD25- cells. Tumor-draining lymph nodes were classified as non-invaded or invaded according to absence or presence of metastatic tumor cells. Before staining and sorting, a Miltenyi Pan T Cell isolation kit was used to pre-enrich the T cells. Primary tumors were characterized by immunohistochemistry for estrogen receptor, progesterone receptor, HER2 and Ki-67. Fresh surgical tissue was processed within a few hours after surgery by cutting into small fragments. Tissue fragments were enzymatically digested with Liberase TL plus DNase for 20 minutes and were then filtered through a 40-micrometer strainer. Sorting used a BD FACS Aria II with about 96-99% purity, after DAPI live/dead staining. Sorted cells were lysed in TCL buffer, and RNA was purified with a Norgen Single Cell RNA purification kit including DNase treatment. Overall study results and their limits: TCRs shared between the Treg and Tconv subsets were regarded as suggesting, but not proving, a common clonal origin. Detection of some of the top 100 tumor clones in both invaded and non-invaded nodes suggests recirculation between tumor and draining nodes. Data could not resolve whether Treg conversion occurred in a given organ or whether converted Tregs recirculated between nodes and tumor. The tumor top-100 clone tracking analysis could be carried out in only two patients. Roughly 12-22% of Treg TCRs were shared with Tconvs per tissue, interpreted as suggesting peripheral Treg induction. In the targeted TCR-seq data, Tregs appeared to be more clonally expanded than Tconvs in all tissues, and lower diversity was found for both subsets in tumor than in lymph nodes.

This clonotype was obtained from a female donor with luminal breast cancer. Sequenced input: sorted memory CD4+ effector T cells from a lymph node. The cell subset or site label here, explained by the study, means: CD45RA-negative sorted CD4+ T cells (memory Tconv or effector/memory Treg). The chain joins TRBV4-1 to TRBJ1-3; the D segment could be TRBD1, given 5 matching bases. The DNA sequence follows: TGCGCCAGCAGCCACCAGGGCGACAGCTCTGGAAACACCATATATTTT. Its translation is CASSHQGDSSGNTIYF.